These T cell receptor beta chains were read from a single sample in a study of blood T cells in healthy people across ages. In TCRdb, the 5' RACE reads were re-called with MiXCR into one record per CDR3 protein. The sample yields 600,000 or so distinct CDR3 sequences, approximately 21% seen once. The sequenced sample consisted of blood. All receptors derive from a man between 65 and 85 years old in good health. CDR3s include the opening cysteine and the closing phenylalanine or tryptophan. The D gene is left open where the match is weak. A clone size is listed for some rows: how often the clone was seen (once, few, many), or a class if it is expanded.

TGCAGCGTTGAACCAGGTTTAACTGGAGGGACCCAGTACTTC CSVEPGLTGGTQYF TRBJ2-5 - TRBV29-1 -
TGTGCCAGCAGTCTTCGGACAGGGGGGATCTATGGCTACACCTTC CASSLRTGGIYGYTF TRBJ1-2 - TRBV28 TRBD1
TGTGCCAGCAGCCAACGGTCGGGCGCCGCGAACTATGGCTACACCTTC CASSQRSGAANYGYTF TRBJ1-2 - TRBV3-1 -
TGCAGTGCCCGGGAGGTGCCTGAGAGAACCCAGTACTTC CSAREVPERTQYF TRBJ2-5 - TRBV20-1 TRBD2
TGCGCCAGCAGCTTGGGGTCTGGGAATGGGGACACCGGGGAGCTGTTTTTT CASSLGSGNGDTGELFF TRBJ2-2 - TRBV5-1 -
TGTGCCAGCAGTGAACAGCGCACTGCCGAGCAGTACTTC CASSEQRTAEQYF TRBJ2-7 many TRBV6-1 -
TGCGCCAGCAGCTTGGACTCAAGCGGGCCAAACACAGATACGCAGTATTTT CASSLDSSGPNTDTQYF TRBJ2-3 few TRBV5-1 -
TGTGCCAGCATCCCCCGAGACCTCAGAGGAGAGACCCAGTACTTC CASIPRDLRGETQYF TRBJ2-5 - TRBV5-8 -
TGTGCCAGCAGCCAAGACGGGGGGGTCTACAATGAGCAGTTCTTC CASSQDGGVYNEQFF TRBJ2-1 - TRBV9 TRBD2
TGTGCCAGCAGCCAGCGTTCATACAATGAGCAGTTCTTC CASSQRSYNEQFF TRBJ2-1 - TRBV7-2 -
TGTGCCAGCAGCTTAGCCTGGCAGGGGGGGAACACTGAAGCTTTCTTT CASSLAWQGGNTEAFF TRBJ1-1 - TRBV7-8 TRBD1
TGTGCCAGCTCACCACCGTCGTCCCCCAATGAGCAGTTCTTC CASSPPSSPNEQFF TRBJ2-1 few TRBV18 -
TGTGCCAGCAGGGGGCCAGGGATCTATGGCTACACCTTC CASRGPGIYGYTF TRBJ1-2 - TRBV28 -
TGCAGCTCGCCGGGGCAGGGGGTAATCGGAGATACGCAGTATTTT CSSPGQGVIGDTQYF TRBJ2-3 few TRBV29-1 TRBD1
TGCAGTGGACAGGGTCAACAGGGCGAGCAGTACTTC CSGQGQQGEQYF TRBJ2-7 - TRBV20-1 TRBD1
TGTGCCATCAGTGGGACTAGTTCAGGGGAGACCCAGTACTTC CAISGTSSGETQYF TRBJ2-5 - TRBV10-3 TRBD2
TGCGCCAGCTCTCTTTACTATGAGCGGAGCACCGGGGAGCTGTTTTTT CASSLYYERSTGELFF TRBJ2-2 many TRBV5-1 -
TGCGCCAGCAGCATTGGACAGGGCGGGACTGGAAACACCATATATTTT CASSIGQGGTGNTIYF TRBJ1-3 few TRBV5-1 TRBD1
TGCGCCAGCAGCTTGGCCCTAGTGGGCGGGAGCTCCTACAATGAGCAGTCCTTC CASSLALVGGSSYNEQSF TRBJ2-1 - TRBV5-1 TRBD2
TGTGCCAGCAGTCAAGGGGGCCGGGATCAAGCTTTCTTT CASSQGGRDQAFF TRBJ1-1 - TRBV12-3/TRBV12-4 TRBD1
TGTGCCAGCAGTTTCTGGAAACTAGGGAATCAGCCCCAGCATTTT CASSFWKLGNQPQHF TRBJ1-5 - TRBV27 -
TGCAGTGCTAGAGCAGAAATGAATGAGCAGTTCTTC CSARAEMNEQFF TRBJ2-1 - TRBV20-1 -
TGTGCCAGTTGCGTCGAGGGACGGAACACTGAAGCTTTCTTT CASCVEGRNTEAFF TRBJ1-1 few TRBV19 -
TGCAGCGTTGCGTCCCTGCATGTGGGGACAGGGAGGGGGGGGCCAGATACGCAGTATTTT CSVASLHVGTGRGGPDTQYF TRBJ2-3 many TRBV29-1 TRBD1
TGCGCCAGCAGCCAACCGGGACTAGCGGGAGGCTTCAGCTCCTACAATGAGCAGTTCTTC CASSQPGLAGGFSSYNEQFF TRBJ2-1 - TRBV4-1 TRBD2
TGCGCCAGCAGCCCAAGGACAGGGTCTACCTACGAGCAGTACTTC CASSPRTGSTYEQYF TRBJ2-7 - TRBV5-1 TRBD1
TGTGCCAGCAGCAGGGGACTAGTTGAGCAGTTCTTC CASSRGLVEQFF TRBJ2-1 - TRBV7-2 TRBD2
TGCAGCGTTGCCACCGGGGGGGGGCCTGAAAAACTGTTTTTT CSVATGGGPEKLFF TRBJ1-4 few TRBV29-1 -
TGTGCCAGCAGCTTTCCCAGAGGCGAGCAGTACTTC CASSFPRGEQYF TRBJ2-7 few TRBV7-2 -
TGCAGCGTTGTCGTCCCAGGGATAGAGACCCAGTACTTC CSVVVPGIETQYF TRBJ2-5 - TRBV29-1 -
TGTGCCAGCTCCCCAAACGGATTCGGGGATGAGCAGTTCTTC CASSPNGFGDEQFF TRBJ2-1 few TRBV18 -
TGTGCCAGCAGTTTGGAGCTAGCGGGAATTCAGACCCAGTACTTC CASSLELAGIQTQYF TRBJ2-5 few TRBV12-3/TRBV12-4 TRBD2
TGTGCCAGCAGTGATCGGACGGGGAACACTGAAGCTTTCTTT CASSDRTGNTEAFF TRBJ1-1 - TRBV2 -
TGTGCCTGGAGTGTACGGGCCGGATCAAACTATGGCTACACCTTC CAWSVRAGSNYGYTF TRBJ1-2 - TRBV30 -
TGTGCCAGCAGTGAACCGGGGGTAAAGCAAGCCGGGGAGCTGTTTTTT CASSEPGVKQAGELFF TRBJ2-2 - TRBV2 -
TGTGCCAGTAGTAGCGGGACTAGCGGGACCACAGATACGCAGTATTTT CASSSGTSGTTDTQYF TRBJ2-3 few TRBV19 TRBD2
TGCGCCAGCAGCCAAGAAGGGACAGCCCAAGAGACCCAGTACTTC CASSQEGTAQETQYF TRBJ2-5 few TRBV4-3 TRBD1
TGTGCCAGCAGAGCGAATAGCACAGATACGCAGTATTTT CASRANSTDTQYF TRBJ2-3 - TRBV6-5 -
TGTGCCAGCAGCCAGGACAGGGGGGCCTACGAGCAGTACTTC CASSQDRGAYEQYF TRBJ2-7 few TRBV12-3/TRBV12-4 TRBD1
TGTGCCAGCAGCGGCGGGACTAGCGTACATACGCAGTATTTT CASSGGTSVHTQYF TRBJ2-3 - TRBV4-2 TRBD2
TGCGCCAGCAGCCCGCAACAGAGTACTGAAGCTTTCTTT CASSPQQSTEAFF TRBJ1-1 - TRBV4-1 -